The T cell receptor (beta chain) described here comes from a study of CD8+ T cells in alopecia areata. Study-level information: The study gave tofacitinib for 6 to 18 months, then 6 months off drug. Notes on the study in general: While tofacitinib was given, many expanded lesional clones persisted in scalp and blood.

V lost 3 bases and J 4 bases, leaving 10 bases between the germline ends. CDR3 size: 13 residues. Germline V gene lookup returns CDR1 SGHRS and CDR2 YFSETQ. Of note for this clone: Antigen specificity is unknown.

Following extraction, RNA underwent reverse transcription to cDNA, which served as the sequencing template. Profiled with immunoSEQ multiplex PCR; TCRdb holds only in-frame clones, not every one. The data show about 210,000 clones, approximately 72% seen once. Treatment indicated: oral pan-JAK inhibitor, 5-10 mg twice daily. The sequence was obtained from a human donor with alopecia areata. The chain carries TRBV5-1 and TRBJ2-5; D unclear. This material consisted of CD4+ T cells sorted from blood, taken at week 44, from a patient treated with tofacitinib. DNA for the CDR3: TGCGCCAGCAGCTCGGACCTAGTAGAGACCCAGTACTTC. This codes for CASSSDLVETQYF.